This record looks at one TCR beta chain sequence and its context. The data derive from a study of blood T cell repertoires in COVID-19. Turning to the study itself: Samples taken during acute and convalescent COVID-19 were collected in the United States, Italy and Spain.

Sequencing used immunoSEQ multiplex PCR; TCRdb keeps in-frame clones, though not all of them. Among roughly 90,000 clones listed, approximately 88% were seen once. The CDR3 length is 13 residues. Trimming pared 2 bases from V and 8 bases from J, leaving 11 bases between. Per the germline V gene, CDR1 is SGHRS and CDR2 is YFSETQ. This TCR was recovered from a woman at least 80 years old with active or convalescent COVID-19. The sample consisted of peripheral blood. The chain is built from TRBV5-1 and TRBJ2-1; maybe TRBD1 (6 bases). CDR3 sequence reads: CASSLSQGHEQFF. In DNA form, the CDR3 reads TGCGCCAGCAGCTTATCACAGGGCCATGAGCAGTTCTTC.